The 25 T cell receptor beta chains below all came from one sample that was sequenced in a study of blood T cell repertoires in COVID-19. TCRdb's table, derived via immunoSEQ multiplex PCR, lists solely in-frame clones and lacks some. Among around 100,000 clones listed, roughly 80% were seen once. The sample consisted of peripheral blood. Every receptor here comes from a man aged 55 to 70 with active or convalescent COVID-19.

This sequence joins TRBV18 and TRBJ1-2; 7 positions agree with TRBD1. V lost 0 bases and J lost 5; bases outside the gene matches: 6. This CDR3 is built from 15 residues. CDR1 and CDR2 (germline): KGHSH, LQKENI. The CDR3 coding sequence is TGTGCCAGCTCACCACCGGAAGGCAGGGGGTATGGCTACACCTTC. It translates to CASSPPEGRGYGYTF.

The rearrangement uses TRBV7-9 and TRBJ1-6; possible D gene TRBD1, 5 bases. The CDR3 length is 16 residues. With 2 bases removed from V and 5 bases from J, the gap between germline ends came to 13 bases. Germline CDR1 and CDR2: SEHNR and FQNEAQ (reference sequence). The CDR3 DNA sequence: TGTGCCAGCAGCTTAAGTATAGGGGCGAATAATTCACCCCTCCACTTT. Encoded protein: CASSLSIGANNSPLHF.

CDR3 loop: CATAGPLGNEQFF. Written as DNA, the CDR3 is TGTGCCACTGCGGGCCCCCTGGGGAATGAGCAGTTCTTC. This chain joins TRBV10-3 and TRBJ2-1, with a tentative D call TRBD2 (5 bases). Germline CDR1 reads ENHRY; CDR2 reads SYGVKD. Trimming pared 10 bases from V and 7 bases from J, leaving 17 bases between. CDR3 length equals 13 residues.

This rearrangement joins TRBV6-4 to TRBJ2-1, with 10 bases identical to TRBD2. The V gene end was trimmed by 2 bases and the J gene end by 0 bases; junction bases not matched to a gene: 4. The CDR3 totals 17 residues. Germline lookup yields CDR1 MRHNA and CDR2 SNTAGT. This CDR3 is CASSDGASGSSYNEQFF. CDR3 DNA sequence: TGTGCCAGCAGTGACGGGGCTAGCGGGAGCTCCTACAATGAGCAGTTCTTC.

The rearrangement uses TRBV29-1 and TRBJ2-1; TRBD2 matches at 11 bases. Germline CDR1 and CDR2: SQVTM and ANQGSEA. Unmatched junction bases numbered 6, after V lost 3 bases and J lost 11 bases. This CDR3 has 13 residues. Written as DNA, the CDR3 is TGCAGCGTTGATTTAGCGGGAGGGCCTCAGCAGTTCTTC. This gives the protein CSVDLAGGPQQFF.

The rearrangement joins TRBV18 to TRBJ2-2; 8 bases match TRBD1. The V gene's germline CDR1 is KGHSH and CDR2 LQKENI. CDR3 size: 15 residues. The J segment lost 5 bases and the V segment lost 0 bases, leaving 2 bases of the junction unmatched. The CDR3 here is CASSPPDRATGELFF. CDR3 bases: TGTGCCAGCTCACCACCGGACAGGGCTACCGGGGAGCTGTTTTTT.

The chain joins TRBV28 to TRBJ2-2; TRBD1 matches 9 bases. J lost 1 base, V lost 2 bases, and 5 bases had no gene match. The CDR3 is made up of 17 amino acids. Germline CDR1 is MDHEN and CDR2 is SYDVKM. The CDR3 loop is CASSLLPGQGNTGELFF. The CDR3 DNA sequence: TGTGCCAGCAGTTTACTTCCGGGACAGGGGAACACCGGGGAGCTGTTTTTT.

This clone has just one count. This sequence joins TRBV5-4 and TRBJ1-6, with D unclear. V lost 4 bases and J lost 6, with 5 bases in between. This CDR3 is built from 12 residues. From germline, CDR1 is SGHNT and CDR2 YYREEE (reference sequence). The CDR3 loop is CASSNSNSPLHF. Here the CDR3 DNA reads TGTGCCAGCAGCAACAGTAATTCACCCCTCCACTTT.

The rearrangement uses TRBV10-3 and TRBJ1-2, with D maybe TRBD1 (5 bases). From germline, CDR1 is ENHRY and CDR2 SYGVKD. V was cut by 2 bases and J by 7 bases, with 14 bases left in between. The CDR3 contains 14 residues. For the CDR3, the DNA is TGTGCCATCAGTGAGGGTCCAGGGAATCCTGGCTACACCTTC. Translating gives CAISEGPGNPGYTF.

The rearrangement joins TRBV14 to TRBJ1-2; maybe TRBD1 (6 bases). The germline V gene encodes CDR1 SGHDN and CDR2 FVKESK. The germline V and J ends were trimmed by 4 bases and 2 bases, with 20 bases remaining between them. The CDR3 is 17 residues long. The CDR3 DNA sequence: TGTGCCAGCAGCCGTACAGGGCAAGCCACTCTAAACTATGGCTACACCTTC. Its translation is CASSRTGQATLNYGYTF.

The chain recombines TRBV5-1 with TRBJ1-1; a possible D gene is TRBD1 (5 bases). The V gene's germline CDR1 is SGHRS and CDR2 YFSETQ. V was clipped by 4 bases and J by 1 base, with 8 bases between them. This CDR3 is 13 amino acids long. Here the CDR3 DNA reads TGCGCCAGCAGCATGACAGAGAACACTGAAGCTTTCTTT. Translation: CASSMTENTEAFF.

J is TRBJ2-1 and V is TRBV5-4, with 11 bases identical to TRBD2. Germline CDR1 reads SGHNT; CDR2 reads YYREEE (reference sequence). J lost 12 bases, V lost 0 bases, and 8 bases had no gene match. This CDR3 has 15 residues. CDR3 region: CASSLEGSGRARQFF. The DNA for the CDR3 is TGTGCCAGCAGCTTGGAGGGTAGCGGGAGGGCCAGGCAGTTCTTC.

The V call is TRBV19, the J call TRBJ2-2, with 9 bases identical to TRBD2. The germline V gene has CDR1 LNHDA and CDR2 SQIVND (reference sequence). The CDR3 totals 20 residues. V trimming: 6 bases; J trimming: 0 bases; junction bases outside the gene matches: 17. The CDR3 region is CASSRYPGLAPQANTGELFF. CDR3 coding DNA: TGTGCCAGTAGCCGATACCCGGGACTAGCCCCGCAGGCGAACACCGGGGAGCTGTTTTTT.

V is TRBV7-2 and J is TRBJ1-3, with D uncertain. Germline CDR1 and CDR2: SGHTA and FQGNSA. The CDR3 is made up of 15 amino acids. Trimming pared 2 bases from V and 2 bases from J, leaving 10 bases between. The CDR3 spells CASSLTGTTGNTIYF. DNA of the CDR3: TGTGCCAGCAGCTTAACGGGTACCACTGGAAACACCATATATTTT.

The J gene is TRBJ2-7, the V gene TRBV5-1; D is unresolved. Trimming left V 4 bases short and J 7 bases short, with 12 bases between. Germline CDR1 reads SGHRS; CDR2 reads YFSETQ. The CDR3 is 12 residues long. CDR3 sequence reads: CASSRGPREQYF. The DNA of the CDR3 is TGCGCCAGCAGCCGCGGCCCAAGGGAGCAGTACTTC.

CDR3: CASSDRDRAVFYNSPLHF. The CDR3 bases are TGTGCCAGCAGTGACCGGGACAGGGCCGTTTTCTATAATTCACCCCTCCACTTT. The chain joins TRBV6-1 to TRBJ1-6; 9 positions match TRBD1. Unmatched junction bases numbered 9, after V lost 3 bases and J lost 3 bases. From germline, CDR1 is MNHNS and CDR2 SASEGT. The CDR3 sequence is 18 residues long.

The chain is built from TRBV12-5 and TRBJ2-3, with TRBD2 identical over 10 bases. This CDR3 has 17 amino acids. V dropped 3 bases and J dropped 2; count of bases not matched to a gene: 8. Per germline, CDR1 LGHNT and CDR2 FRNRAP. The CDR3, as DNA: TGTGCTAGTGGTTTTGCCCGGACTAGCGGCTACACAGATACGCAGTATTTT. Protein product: CASGFARTSGYTDTQYF. Full variable domain (outside the CDR3, taken from reference TRBV12-5 and TRBJ2-3): DARVTQTPRHKVTEMGQEVTMRCQPILGHNTVFWYRQTMMQGLELLAYFRNRAPLDDSGMPKDRFSAEMPDATLATLKIQPSEPRDSAVYFCASGFARTSGYTDTQYFGPGTRLTVL.

The J gene is TRBJ1-3, the V gene TRBV18; a possible D gene is TRBD1 (5 bases). Germline CDR1 KGHSH, CDR2 LQKENI. The CDR3 is 13 amino acids. The V and J ends lost 3 bases and 8 bases respectively, with 11 bases between them. CDR3 sequence: CASSPGREDTIYF. In DNA, the CDR3 is TGTGCCAGCTCACCCGGCAGGGAAGACACCATATATTTT.

Of note for this clone: The same CDR3 arises from other DNA sequences in this sample as well. V and J are TRBV3-1 (or the pseudogene TRBV3-2) and TRBJ1-6, with 10 positions matching TRBD1. The CDR3 is made up of 16 amino acids. From germline, CDR1 is LGHDT and CDR2 YNNKEL (reference sequence). The J segment lost 7 bases and the V segment lost 1 base, leaving 4 bases of the junction unmatched. CDR3 coding DNA: TGTGCCAGCAGCCAAGCCGGGACAGGGGTCAATTCACCCCTCCACTTT. Amino acids: CASSQAGTGVNSPLHF.

This clone was observed a few times. The chain employs TRBV5-6 and TRBJ2-7; D possibly corresponds to TRBD1 (5 bases). CDR3 size: 12 residues. With 0 bases removed from V and 11 bases from J, the gap between germline ends came to 12 bases. The germline V gene encodes CDR1 SGHDT and CDR2 YYEEEE. The CDR3: CASSLDRKNEYF. CDR3 nucleotides: TGTGCCAGCAGCTTGGACAGGAAAAATGAGTACTTC.

There are a few counts of this clone. V gene TRBV28 combines with J gene TRBJ1-2, with D uncertain. Germline lookup yields CDR1 MDHEN and CDR2 SYDVKM. The CDR3 runs to 12 residues. The V gene lost 6 bases and the J gene lost 4 bases, with 9 bases spanning the gap. CDR3 sequence: CASSLNSYGYTF. Here the CDR3 DNA reads TGTGCCAGCAGCTTGAACAGCTATGGCTACACCTTC.

The chain combines TRBV2 with TRBJ2-2, with D perhaps TRBD1 (5 bases). The CDR3 has 17 amino acids. V gave up 3 bases and J gave up 6 bases, with 20 bases separating them. CDR1 and CDR2 from the germline V gene are SNHLY and FYNNEI. The CDR3 is CASSDGPRGQGAGELFF. CDR3 bases: TGTGCCAGCAGTGATGGCCCGCGCGGTCAGGGCGCCGGGGAGCTGTTTTTT.

V is TRBV9 and J is TRBJ2-2, with a possible D match to TRBD1 (5 bases). Trimming left V 0 bases short and J 6 bases short, with 12 bases between. Per germline, CDR1 SGDLS and CDR2 YYNGEE. The CDR3 length is 15 residues. This CDR3 reads CASSVDRTWAGELFF. The DNA of the CDR3 is TGTGCCAGCAGCGTAGACAGGACGTGGGCCGGGGAGCTGTTTTTT.

The chain employs TRBV11-2 and TRBJ2-3; 9 bases line up with TRBD2. The J segment lost 6 bases and the V segment lost 5 bases, leaving 15 bases of the junction unmatched. CDR3 length equals 17 residues. Germline CDR1 is SGHAT and CDR2 is FQNNGV. CDR3 nucleotide sequence: TGTGCCAGCAGCCCTTTGGCGGGAGGGCGGATGGCGGATACGCAGTATTTT. Amino acid sequence: CASSPLAGGRMADTQYF.

This clone appeared a few times. The CDR3 is CASSPQPTGLNEKLFF. The DNA for the CDR3 is TGCGCCAGCAGCCCTCAACCGACAGGCCTAAATGAAAAACTGTTTTTT. This rearrangement joins TRBV5-1 to TRBJ1-4; perhaps TRBD1 as D (6 bases). Trimming pared 4 bases from V and 5 bases from J, leaving 18 bases between. Germline V gives CDR1 SGHRS, CDR2 YFSETQ. CDR3 length: 16 amino acids.